Detailed here is one TCR beta chain. RNA totalling roughly 0.5 to 1 ug underwent reverse transcription with random hexamers. Amplification of TCR beta CDR3 used immunoSEQ multiplex PCR across 54 Vbeta and 13 Jbeta. TCRdb re-derived calls from the immunoSEQ multiplex PCR reads in MiXCR, one entry per CDR3 protein. The sample records roughly 67,000 distinct CDR3 sequences, about 95% being singletons. The data stem from a study of CD8 T cells in Susac syndrome. While CD8+ and CD4+ T cells were isolated negatively, TEMRA cells were enriched by FACS. The sequencing sample was made of CD8+ T cells from PBMCs. This TCR was sampled from a human donor with multiple sclerosis.

This CDR3 is CASSFEVNTEAFF. The CDR3 region has the DNA TGTGCCAGCAGCTTTGAAGTGAACACTGAAGCTTTCTTT. The chain is built from TRBV7-3 and TRBJ1-1, with D uncertain. V lost 3 bases and J lost 0, with 5 bases in between. Germline-derived CDR1 and CDR2 are SGHTA and FQGTGA. CDR3 length: 13 residues.